A selection of T cell receptor beta chains follows, all from one sample in a study of vaccination effects on CD4 cells after COVID-19. Their specific antigens are unknown. Here immunoSEQ multiplex PCR was the method, and the copy in TCRdb shows in-frame clones only, minus some. The sample has 50,000 to 60,000 clones; roughly 70% are singletons. The sample was CD4+ T cells from PBMCs cultured with SARS-CoV-2 spike peptides, taken before COVID-19 vaccination. The receptor source for this set is a human donor who received a COVID-19 vaccine. CDR3s include the opening cysteine and the closing phenylalanine or tryptophan. The D gene is left open where the match is weak. Expanded clones get a size class; other rows say once, few or many, or leave the size out.

CDR3 DNA,CDR3 protein,J gene,V gene,clone size,D gene,CDR3 length
TGTGCCAGCAGAGCGGGGGCCAGAGAGAACACTGAAGCTTTCTTT,CASRAGARENTEAFF,TRBJ1-1,TRBV2,many,-,15
TGCAGCGTTGCAAGTCGGTTCGGTGAAAAACTGTTTTTT,CSVASRFGEKLFF,TRBJ1-4,TRBV29-1,-,-,13
TGCAGTGCTAGCCGACAGGAGGCTTTCTTT,CSASRQEAFF,TRBJ1-1,TRBV20-1,once,-,10
TGTGCCAGTAGTCCTCGGACAGGGGGGAGCAATCAGCCCCAGCATTTT,CASSPRTGGSNQPQHF,TRBJ1-5,TRBV19,-,TRBD1,16
TGTGCCAGCAGCCAAGAGCTTAATGAAAAACTGTTTTTT,CASSQELNEKLFF,TRBJ1-4,TRBV7-2,-,-,13
TGTGCCAGCAGCTCGACAGTCCAGGGGGAGCAGTTCTTC,CASSSTVQGEQFF,TRBJ2-1,TRBV6-5,-,-,13
TGTGCCAGCAGCTTAAGAGGACAGGGTGATCAGCCCCAGCATTTT,CASSLRGQGDQPQHF,TRBJ1-5,TRBV7-9,-,TRBD1,15
TGTGCCAGTAGTATAGACGGTCAAGAGACCCAGTACTTC,CASSIDGQETQYF,TRBJ2-5,TRBV19,-,-,13
TGTGCCAGCAGCTTAGAGGGGCCGGGGGATACGCAGTATTTT,CASSLEGPGDTQYF,TRBJ2-3,TRBV7-9,-,-,14
TGTGCCAGCTCACCACCGGTCGGGGGCTCGGGCTACACCTTC,CASSPPVGGSGYTF,TRBJ1-2,TRBV18,-,-,14
TGTGCCAGCACCATCCCACTCGGGGATAACTATGGCTACACCTTC,CASTIPLGDNYGYTF,TRBJ1-2,TRBV5-6,-,-,15
TGTGCCAGCAGTCCCCGGTTGACGGTATCTAGCACAGATACGCAGTATTTT,CASSPRLTVSSTDTQYF,TRBJ2-3,TRBV3-1/TRBV3-2,-,-,17
TGTGCCAGCAAGGAGATCGGATGGCCGAACACCGGGGAGCTGTTTTTT,CASKEIGWPNTGELFF,TRBJ2-2,TRBV2,-,-,16
TGTGCCAGCAGTGATCGGACAGGCCCAAGCGGAGGCTACACCTTC,CASSDRTGPSGGYTF,TRBJ1-2,TRBV27,-,TRBD1,15
TGTGCCAGCAGCTGGCCGGGAGTGAACACTGAAGCTTTCTTT,CASSWPGVNTEAFF,TRBJ1-1,TRBV5-6,-,-,14
TGCGCCAGCAGCGCCGTCGATACGCAGTATTTT,CASSAVDTQYF,TRBJ2-3,TRBV5-1,-,-,11
TGTGCCAGCAAAACAGGGGTGGGGACCGGGGAGCTGTTTTTT,CASKTGVGTGELFF,TRBJ2-2,TRBV2,-,TRBD1,14
TGTGCCAGCAGCTTAGATCCTGCAGCAAACACTGAAGCTTTCTTT,CASSLDPAANTEAFF,TRBJ1-1,TRBV11-2,-,-,15
TGTGCCAGCAGCCCCTCCGTAGGTGGCTACACCTTC,CASSPSVGGYTF,TRBJ1-2,TRBV7-2,-,-,12
TGTGCCAGCACCACTGGGGGACTCGGGAGCCTCTTT,CASTTGGLGSLF,TRBJ1-1,TRBV6-5,-,-,12
TGTGCCAGCAGTTTACGGGGATACGGCTACACCTTC,CASSLRGYGYTF,TRBJ1-2,TRBV28,-,-,12
TGTGCCAGCAGCGTCACGACGGGGAGGGACCCCTCGGGCTACACCTTC,CASSVTTGRDPSGYTF,TRBJ1-2,TRBV9,-,-,16